This T cell receptor beta chain derives from a study of blood T cell repertoires in COVID-19. The CDR3 consists of 16 residues. Germline V gene data show CDR1 as KGHSH and CDR2 as LQKENI. V shed 0 bases and J 2 bases; nucleotides not matched to a gene: 7. The authors' processing: The authors estimated nucleated cell counts from reference gene primer amplification. TCRdb keeps only in-frame clones here, not all; method: immunoSEQ multiplex PCR. V, J and clone size reflect that table, while D and trimming were determined from the DNA. The table has about 250,000 clones, 65% to 90% seen once; the top ten hold about 1.7%.

This chain uses TRBV18 with TRBJ2-7, with TRBD2 matching over 7 bases. The receptor was derived from a man aged 35 to 55 who had recovered from COVID-19. The sequenced sample consisted of PBMCs or T cells enriched from blood (not recorded which). CDR3 in DNA: TGTGCCAGCTCACCACCGTTGCGGGAGTTGCCCTACGAGCAGTACTTC. Protein product: CASSPPLRELPYEQYF.